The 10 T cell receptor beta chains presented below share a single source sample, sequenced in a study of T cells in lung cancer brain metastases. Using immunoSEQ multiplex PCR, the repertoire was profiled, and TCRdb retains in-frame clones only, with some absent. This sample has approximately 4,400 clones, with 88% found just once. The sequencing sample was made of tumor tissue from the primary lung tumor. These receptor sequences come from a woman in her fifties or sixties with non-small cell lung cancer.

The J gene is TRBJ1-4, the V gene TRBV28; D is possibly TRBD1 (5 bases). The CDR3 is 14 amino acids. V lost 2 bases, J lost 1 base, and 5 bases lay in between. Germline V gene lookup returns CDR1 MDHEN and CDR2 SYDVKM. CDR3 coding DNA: TGTGCCAGCAGTTTAGGGGGAACTAATGAAAAACTGTTTTTT. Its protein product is CASSLGGTNEKLFF.

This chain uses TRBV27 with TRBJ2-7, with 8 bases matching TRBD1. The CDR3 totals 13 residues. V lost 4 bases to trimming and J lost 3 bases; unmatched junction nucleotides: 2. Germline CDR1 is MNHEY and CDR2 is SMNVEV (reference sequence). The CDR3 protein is CASSSGQGYEQYF. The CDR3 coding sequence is TGTGCCAGCAGTTCAGGACAGGGCTACGAGCAGTACTTC.

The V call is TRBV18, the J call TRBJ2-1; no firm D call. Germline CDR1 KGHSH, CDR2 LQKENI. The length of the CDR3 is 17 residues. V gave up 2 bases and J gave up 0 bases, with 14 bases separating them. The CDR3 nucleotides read TGTGCCAGCTCACCAGGTTGGCACAGTTCCTCCTACAATGAGCAGTTCTTC. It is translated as CASSPGWHSSSYNEQFF.

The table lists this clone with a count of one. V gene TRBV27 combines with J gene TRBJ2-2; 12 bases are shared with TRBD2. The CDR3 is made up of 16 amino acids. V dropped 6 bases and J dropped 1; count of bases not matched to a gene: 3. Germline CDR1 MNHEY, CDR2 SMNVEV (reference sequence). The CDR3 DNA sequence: TGTGCCAGCAGCCTACTAGCGGGAGGGAACACCGGGGAGCTGTTTTTT. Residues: CASSLLAGGNTGELFF.

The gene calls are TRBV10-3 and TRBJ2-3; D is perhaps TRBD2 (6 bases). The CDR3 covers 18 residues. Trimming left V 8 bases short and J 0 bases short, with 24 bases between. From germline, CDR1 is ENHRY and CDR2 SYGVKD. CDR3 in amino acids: CAISPGLLLFSSTDTQYF. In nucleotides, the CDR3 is TGTGCCATCTCACCGGGACTTCTACTTTTCAGTAGCACAGATACGCAGTATTTT.

In DNA, the CDR3 is TGCAGCGTTCAATCTGGGGCCAACGTCCTGACTTTC. It encodes CSVQSGANVLTF. The chain couples TRBV29-1 to TRBJ2-6; no clear D. Germline loops: CDR1 SQVTM, CDR2 ANQGSEA. The CDR3 spans 12 residues. The V and J ends lost 5 bases and 1 base respectively, with 3 bases between them.

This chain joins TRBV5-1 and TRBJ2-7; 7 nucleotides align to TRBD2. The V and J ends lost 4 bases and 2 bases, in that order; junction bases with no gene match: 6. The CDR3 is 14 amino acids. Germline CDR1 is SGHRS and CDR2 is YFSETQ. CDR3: CASSTAGTTYEQYF. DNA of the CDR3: TGCGCCAGCAGCACAGCGGGAACAACCTACGAGCAGTACTTC.

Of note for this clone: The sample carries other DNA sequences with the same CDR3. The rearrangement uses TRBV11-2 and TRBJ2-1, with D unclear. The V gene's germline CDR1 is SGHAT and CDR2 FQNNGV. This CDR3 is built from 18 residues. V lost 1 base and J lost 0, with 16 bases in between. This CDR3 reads CASSLVRDQVSSYNEQFF. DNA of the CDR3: TGTGCCAGCAGCTTAGTAAGGGATCAGGTGAGCTCCTACAATGAGCAGTTCTTC.

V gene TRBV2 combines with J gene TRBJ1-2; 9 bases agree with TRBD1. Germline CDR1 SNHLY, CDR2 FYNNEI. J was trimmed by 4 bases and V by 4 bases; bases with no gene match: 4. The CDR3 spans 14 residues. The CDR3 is CASSAGQGFYGYTF. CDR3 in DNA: TGTGCCAGCAGTGCGGGACAGGGATTCTATGGCTACACCTTC.

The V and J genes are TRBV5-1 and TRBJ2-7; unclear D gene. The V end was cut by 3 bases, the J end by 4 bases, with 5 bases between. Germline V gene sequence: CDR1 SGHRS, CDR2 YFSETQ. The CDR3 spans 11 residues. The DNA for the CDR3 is TGCGCCAGCAGCTCAGGTTACGAGCAGTACTTC. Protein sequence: CASSSGYEQYF.